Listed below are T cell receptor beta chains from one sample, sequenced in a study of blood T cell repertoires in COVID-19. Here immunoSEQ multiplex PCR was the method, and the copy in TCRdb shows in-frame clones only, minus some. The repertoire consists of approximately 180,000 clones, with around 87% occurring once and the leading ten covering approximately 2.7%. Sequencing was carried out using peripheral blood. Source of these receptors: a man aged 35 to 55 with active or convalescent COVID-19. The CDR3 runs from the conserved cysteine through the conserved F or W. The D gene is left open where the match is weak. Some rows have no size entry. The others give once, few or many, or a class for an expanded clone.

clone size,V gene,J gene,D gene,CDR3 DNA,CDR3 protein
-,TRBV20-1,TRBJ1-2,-,TGCAGTGCTATGGAGGACTATGGCTACACCTTC,CSAMEDYGYTF
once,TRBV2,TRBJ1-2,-,TGTGCCAGCAGTGACAGCTATGGCTACACCTTC,CASSDSYGYTF
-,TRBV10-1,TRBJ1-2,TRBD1,TGCGCCAGCAGTGAGTCCCCACACGCGGACAGGCTTCACTTC,CASSESPHADRLHF
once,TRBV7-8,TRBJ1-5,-,TGTGCCAGCAGCTTAGCCGGGGGCAATCAGCCCCAGCATTTT,CASSLAGGNQPQHF
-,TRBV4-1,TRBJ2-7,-,TGCGCCAGCAGCCAGACCCCAGGATCCCCCGCGCCCTACGAGCAGTACTTC,CASSQTPGSPAPYEQYF
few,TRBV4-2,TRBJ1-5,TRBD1,TGTGCCAGCAGCCAAGGCGGACAGGAGGGCCAGCCCCAGCATTTT,CASSQGGQEGQPQHF
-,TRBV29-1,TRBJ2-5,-,TGCAGCGTGGGACATTGGGCGACCCAGTACTTC,CSVGHWATQYF
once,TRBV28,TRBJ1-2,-,TGTGCCAGCAGGCCCCCGGGACACCCAAATAACTATGGCTACACCTTC,CASRPPGHPNNYGYTF
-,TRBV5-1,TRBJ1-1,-,TGCGCCAGCAGGCCAACTATGACCCTTTCACTCACTGAAGCTTTCTTT,CASRPTMTLSLTEAFF
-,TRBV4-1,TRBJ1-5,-,TGCGCCAGCAGCCAAGTAGGGGTTCTGAAGGATCAGCCCCAGCATTTT,CASSQVGVLKDQPQHF
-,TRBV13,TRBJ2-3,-,TGTGCCAGCAGCGCCCGCCCGGAGAACACAGATACGCAGTATTTT,CASSARPENTDTQYF
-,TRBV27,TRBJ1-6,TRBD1,TGTGCCAGCAGCTGGGACAGGTCGTCCTATAATTCACCCCTCCACTTT,CASSWDRSSYNSPLHF
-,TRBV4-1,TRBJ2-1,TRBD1,TGCGCCAGCAGCCAAGACAGGGGGCAAGCAGCCGATGAGCAGTTCTTC,CASSQDRGQAADEQFF